What follows describes a single T cell receptor beta chain. The target antigen is unknown. This record comes from a study of T cell responses to AZD1222 COVID-19 vaccine. Study results and limitations: Repertoires in all cases were sampled only once the peak T cell response had passed. Regions left unmutated in variants are reportedly the target of nearly half of spike-specific TCRs. Among the donors, most were white British and more were female, and clonal diversity was possibly underestimated.

V was cut by 6 bases and J by 5 bases, with 16 bases left in between. This CDR3 region has 15 residues. Per germline, CDR1 MDHEN and CDR2 SYDVKM. Here immunoSEQ multiplex PCR was the method, and the copy in TCRdb shows in-frame clones only, minus some. Of about 92,000 clones in the sample, 85% to 90% are singletons; the top ten hold roughly 10%. J is TRBJ1-4 and V is TRBV28; TRBD1 might be the D (5 bases). The clonotype comes from an adult in good health. The specimen comprised peripheral blood, sampled on day 0 of AZD1222 vaccination. CDR3 region: CASRPNRLPNEKLFF. The CDR3 bases are TGTGCCAGCAGACCAAACAGGTTACCGAATGAAAAACTGTTTTTT.